One and the same sample provided the 32 T cell receptor beta chains below, sequenced in a study of blood T cell repertoires in COVID-19. Assay: immunoSEQ multiplex PCR; the TCRdb copy retains only in-frame clones and omits some. The sample has 200,000 to 300,000 clones, 80% to 90% seen once. The sequenced material came from peripheral blood. The receptors derive from a man aged 45-65 years with acute or convalescent COVID-19.

V gene TRBV4-1 combines with J gene TRBJ1-4, with 8 bases matching TRBD1. The CDR3 runs to 15 residues. J gave up 6 bases and V 5 bases, and 8 bases lay outside the gene matches. Germline-derived CDR1 and CDR2 are MGHRA and YSYEKL. As DNA, the CDR3 is TGCGCCAGCAGCGCCCCAGGGGGCGCCGATGAAAAACTGTTTTTT. Residues: CASSAPGGADEKLFF.

V and J are TRBV27 and TRBJ2-3, with TRBD2 identical over 10 bases. Germline V gene data show CDR1 as MNHEY and CDR2 as SMNVEV (reference sequence). There are 18 residues in the CDR3. V lost 3 bases, J lost 0 bases, and 9 bases stayed unmatched. The CDR3 region is CASSLQASGGLSTDTQYF. The CDR3 DNA is TGTGCCAGCAGTTTGCAGGCTAGCGGGGGACTTAGCACAGATACGCAGTATTTT.

This clone was seen a few times. The CDR3 here is CASSMTSWRGEKLFF. CDR3 nucleotides: TGTGCCAGTAGTATGACCTCATGGCGGGGTGAAAAACTGTTTTTT. This chain connects TRBV19 to TRBJ1-4; no firm D call. Trimming took 3 bases from V and 7 from J, leaving 15 bases between them. The CDR3 consists of 15 residues. The germline V gene encodes CDR1 LNHDA and CDR2 SQIVND (reference sequence).

The genes are TRBV30 and TRBJ1-1; perhaps TRBD1 as D (6 bases). V lost 5 bases, J lost 0 bases, and 10 bases lay in between. This CDR3 is built from 13 residues. Looked up from germline, CDR1 is GTSNPN and CDR2 is SVGIG (reference sequence). DNA for the CDR3: TGTGCCTGGGGTCGACAGGTGAACACTGAAGCTTTCTTT. Translated: CAWGRQVNTEAFF.

The rearrangement links TRBV28 to TRBJ2-7, with 8 bases matching TRBD2. CDR3 length equals 16 residues. Germline V gives CDR1 MDHEN, CDR2 SYDVKM. V gave up 6 bases and J gave up 2 bases; unmatched junction bases: 12. CDR3 sequence: CASSNPPGGSAYEQYF. In DNA form, the CDR3 reads TGTGCCAGCAGCAATCCCCCGGGAGGGAGCGCCTACGAGCAGTACTTC.

This chain links TRBV10-3 with TRBJ1-5; D is possibly TRBD1 (5 bases). In germline, CDR1 is ENHRY, CDR2 SYGVKD. The CDR3 is 15 residues long. Trimming removed 2 bases from V and 1 base from J, with 9 bases in between. The CDR3 is CAISETKGSNQPQHF. In DNA, the CDR3 is TGTGCCATCAGTGAGACGAAGGGGAGCAATCAGCCCCAGCATTTT.

CDR3 sequence: CATSSLAGGGETQYF. The CDR3 DNA is TGTGCCACCAGCAGCCTAGCGGGGGGAGGCGAGACCCAGTACTTC. The rearrangement uses TRBV15 and TRBJ2-5; 11 bases fit TRBD2. J was trimmed by 5 bases and V by 3 bases; bases with no gene match: 5. The germline CDR1 and CDR2 sequences are LNHNV and YYDKDF (reference sequence). This CDR3 is built from 15 residues.

The V and J genes are TRBV7-9 and TRBJ1-3, with a weak D call TRBD1 (6 bases). The CDR3 runs to 15 residues. V lost 3 bases to trimming and J lost 0 bases, with 9 bases between them. CDR1 and CDR2 (germline): SEHNR, FQNEAQ (reference sequence). CDR3 sequence (DNA): TGTGCCAGCAGCTTTTCAGGGGTCTCTGGAAACACCATATATTTT. The encoded protein is CASSFSGVSGNTIYF.

The chain joins TRBV5-1 to TRBJ2-7; TRBD2 agrees at 10 bases. CDR1 SGHRS and CDR2 YFSETQ come from the germline V gene. CDR3 length equals 15 residues. V shed 0 bases, J shed 2 bases, and the junction held 2 bases outside the gene matches. CDR3 nucleotide sequence: TGCGCCAGCAGCTTGGCTACTAGCGGGGCCTACGAGCAGTACTTC. Its translation is CASSLATSGAYEQYF.

The rearrangement links TRBV13 to TRBJ2-3; TRBD2 might be the D (6 bases). Germline loops: CDR1 PRHDT, CDR2 FYEKMQ (reference sequence). V was clipped by 0 bases and J by 6 bases, with 10 bases between them. CDR3 length: 14 amino acids. In nucleotides, the CDR3 is TGTGCCAGCAGCTTAGGCCGAGGGAGGGATACGCAGTATTTT. Translated: CASSLGRGRDTQYF.

This clone showed up just a few times. The chain has TRBV27 and TRBJ2-4, with 11 bases that match TRBD1. Germline lookup yields CDR1 MNHEY and CDR2 SMNVEV (reference sequence). There are 15 residues in the CDR3. The junction had 6 bases not matched to a gene; V was cut back by 5 bases and J by 6 bases. CDR3 sequence reads: CASSPGTGGPNIQYF. The CDR3 DNA reads as TGTGCCAGCAGTCCCGGGACAGGGGGACCAAACATTCAGTACTTC.

V is TRBV12-5 and J is TRBJ1-1; TRBD1 matches 7 bases. Germline V gene lookup returns CDR1 LGHNT and CDR2 FRNRAP. V was pared by 1 base and J by 0 bases, with 8 bases of the junction left unmatched. The CDR3 is 17 amino acids. In DNA, the CDR3 is TGTGCTAGTGGTTTGGCAACCGGGACAGTTATGAACACTGAAGCTTTCTTT. Its translation is CASGLATGTVMNTEAFF. The variable domain in full, with the rest retrieved from reference TRBV12-5 and TRBJ1-1, is DARVTQTPRHKVTEMGQEVTMRCQPILGHNTVFWYRQTMMQGLELLAYFRNRAPLDDSGMPKDRFSAEMPDATLATLKIQPSEPRDSAVYFCASGLATGTVMNTEAFFGQGTRLTVV.

The V and J genes are TRBV27 and TRBJ1-2, with 7 bases fitting TRBD1. This CDR3 region has 15 residues. Germline CDR1 reads MNHEY; CDR2 reads SMNVEV (reference sequence). Germline trimming cut 6 bases from V and 4 bases from J; bases unmatched to any gene: 11. Here the CDR3 DNA reads TGTGCCAGCAGAGGCCTCGGGACAGTTTCCTATGGCTACACCTTC. Its protein product is CASRGLGTVSYGYTF.

The chain carries TRBV29-1 and TRBJ2-1; possible D gene TRBD2, 5 bases. There are 16 residues in the CDR3. V shed 7 bases and J shed 3 bases, with 22 bases lying between them. Germline V lookup: CDR1 SQVTM, CDR2 ANQGSEA. DNA of the CDR3: TGCAGCGAGGCCGCCTCAACTAGAGGTGGCTACAATGAGCAGTTCTTC. Translated: CSEAASTRGGYNEQFF.

The rearrangement joins TRBV27 to TRBJ2-1, with a weak D call TRBD2 (6 bases). This CDR3 is 15 amino acids long. Germline V gene sequence: CDR1 MNHEY, CDR2 SMNVEV (reference sequence). Trimming took off 5 bases at V and 7 bases at J, with 18 bases between the two ends. The CDR3 sequence: CASSVVWGVGNEQFF. The CDR3 DNA is TGTGCCAGCAGTGTCGTCTGGGGGGTGGGGAATGAGCAGTTCTTC.

This chain uses TRBV5-1 with TRBJ2-2; weak D call: TRBD2 (5 bases). This CDR3 is 13 amino acids long. Trimming shortened V by 1 base and J by 5 bases, and 6 bases separated the two germline ends. Germline V lookup: CDR1 SGHRS, CDR2 YFSETQ. In DNA form, the CDR3 reads TGCGCCAGCAGCTTGTTAGCGACCGGGGAGCTGTTTTTT. This translates into CASSLLATGELFF.

This chain uses TRBV12-3 or TRBV12-4 with TRBJ1-3; 8 bases align to TRBD1. CDR3 size: 13 residues. V lost 8 bases to trimming and J lost 4 bases; unmatched junction nucleotides: 4. The CDR3 sequence is CASQGATGNTIYF. The CDR3 DNA reads as TGTGCCAGCCAGGGGGCAACGGGAAACACCATATATTTT.

The sample holds one count of this clone. V and J are TRBV3-1 (or the pseudogene TRBV3-2) and TRBJ2-1, with TRBD2 identical over 9 bases. CDR1 is LGHDT and CDR2 is YNNKEL in the germline V gene (reference sequence). The CDR3 covers 17 residues. The trim removed 1 base at V and 0 bases at J, leaving 4 bases unmatched. The DNA of the CDR3 is TGTGCCAGCAGCCAAGTTAGCGGGGGCGTCTCCTACAATGAGCAGTTCTTC. This translates into CASSQVSGGVSYNEQFF.

The chain links TRBV4-1 to TRBJ1-5, with 7 positions matching TRBD1. Unmatched junction bases numbered 8, after V lost 3 bases and J lost 0 bases. Looked up from germline, CDR1 is MGHRA and CDR2 is YSYEKL. This CDR3 comprises 17 residues. CDR3 coding DNA: TGCGCCAGCAGCCAGAAAACCGGGACAGATAGCAATCAGCCCCAGCATTTT. It translates to CASSQKTGTDSNQPQHF.

This clone has a single count. This rearrangement joins TRBV30 to TRBJ1-1; D gene uncertain. Deletions cut 5 bases from V and 4 bases from J, with 11 bases between. This CDR3 region has 12 residues. Germline-derived CDR1 and CDR2 are GTSNPN and SVGIG (reference sequence). The CDR3: CAWGREATEAFF. CDR3 in DNA: TGTGCCTGGGGGAGAGAAGCCACTGAAGCTTTCTTT.

The chain combines TRBV6-5 with TRBJ1-2; D not certain. With 6 bases removed from V and 8 bases from J, the gap between germline ends came to 22 bases. The CDR3 loop spans 15 amino acids. Germline CDR1 and CDR2: MNHEY and SVGAGI. The CDR3 protein is CASRLNGGLVGGYTF. The CDR3 region has the DNA TGTGCCAGCAGGCTAAATGGAGGGTTAGTAGGAGGCTACACCTTC.

This chain uses TRBV11-1 with TRBJ1-5, with TRBD1 as a possible D gene (5 bases). V lost 5 bases and J 0 bases, leaving 8 bases between the germline ends. Germline V gene sequence: CDR1 SGHAT, CDR2 FQDESV (reference sequence). The CDR3 length is 14 residues. For the CDR3, the DNA is TGTGCCAGCAGCCCGGACAATAGCAATCAGCCCCAGCATTTT. Residues: CASSPDNSNQPQHF.

The chain uses TRBV11-2 and TRBJ1-1; perhaps TRBD1 as D (5 bases). The CDR3 totals 11 residues. Germline V gives CDR1 SGHAT, CDR2 FQNNGV. V was trimmed by 5 bases and J by 9 bases, leaving 10 bases between them. The CDR3: CASSPRQQAFF. CDR3 nucleotide sequence: TGTGCCAGCAGCCCCCGACAGCAAGCTTTCTTT.

This rearrangement joins TRBV30 to TRBJ1-1; D is unresolved. The germline CDR1 and CDR2 sequences are GTSNPN and SVGIG (reference sequence). V was pared by 1 base and J by 0 bases, with 12 bases between. The CDR3 totals 15 residues. The CDR3 loop is CAWSDPFVVNTEAFF. CDR3 DNA: TGTGCCTGGAGTGACCCATTTGTAGTGAACACTGAAGCTTTCTTT.

This chain uses TRBV7-6 with TRBJ2-1; TRBD2 matches at 10 bases. Germline V gene lookup returns CDR1 SGHVS and CDR2 FNYEAQ. V dropped 1 base and J dropped 2; count of bases not matched to a gene: 14. CDR3 length: 20 amino acids. CDR3 protein: CASSLEPLAGIGSTYNEQFF. The CDR3, as DNA: TGTGCCAGCAGCTTAGAACCACTAGCGGGGATCGGGTCTACCTACAATGAGCAGTTCTTC.

This chain joins TRBV30 and TRBJ2-7, with TRBD2 identical over 12 bases. V was clipped by 5 bases and J by 4 bases; unmatched bases: 9. There are 15 residues in the CDR3. CDR1 GTSNPN and CDR2 SVGIG come from the germline V gene (reference sequence). The CDR3 here is CAWWPGTSGRYEQYF. CDR3 DNA sequence: TGTGCCTGGTGGCCAGGAACTAGCGGGAGGTACGAGCAGTACTTC.

The rearrangement uses TRBV6-5 and TRBJ1-4; the D gene is possibly TRBD1 (5 bases). Trimming removed 0 bases from V and 7 bases from J, with 15 bases in between. From germline, CDR1 is MNHEY and CDR2 SVGAGI. The length of the CDR3 is 16 residues. The chain's CDR3 is CASSYSNGRAAEKLFF. The DNA of the CDR3 is TGTGCCAGCAGTTACTCGAATGGCAGGGCGGCTGAAAAACTGTTTTTT.

The chain combines TRBV13 with TRBJ1-4, with TRBD1 identical over 9 bases. This CDR3 is 16 amino acids long. V gave up 6 bases and J gave up 2 bases; unmatched junction bases: 7. Germline-derived CDR1 and CDR2 are PRHDT and FYEKMQ (reference sequence). The DNA for the CDR3 is TGTGCCAGCAGGAAGACAGGGGGGGGCACTAATGAAAAACTGTTTTTT. Translation gives CASRKTGGGTNEKLFF.

This clone was observed once. The chain recombines TRBV27 with TRBJ2-7, with D possibly TRBD1 on 6 matching bases. The ends were cut back, 5 bases at V and 2 bases at J, with 13 bases in the middle. This CDR3 comprises 14 residues. Germline lookup yields CDR1 MNHEY and CDR2 SMNVEV (reference sequence). Written as DNA, the CDR3 is TGTGCCAGCAGTGCACAGGGATTTGCCTACGAGCAGTACTTC. Protein: CASSAQGFAYEQYF.

V gene TRBV7-8 combines with J gene TRBJ1-6; 8 bases align to TRBD1. Germline V gene sequence: CDR1 SGHVS, CDR2 FQNEAQ. The CDR3 consists of 18 residues. Unmatched junction bases numbered 14, after V lost 5 bases and J lost 5 bases. As DNA, the CDR3 is TGTGCCAGCAGCCCCAAGTTGAAACCGGGACAGGATAATTCACCCCTCCACTTT. It codes for CASSPKLKPGQDNSPLHF.

The chain uses TRBV28 and TRBJ2-4; D is unresolved. CDR3 length: 11 amino acids. V lost 3 bases and J 13 bases, leaving 10 bases between the germline ends. The germline CDR1 and CDR2 sequences are MDHEN and SYDVKM. CDR3: CASSFRTEQYF. In DNA form, the CDR3 reads TGTGCCAGCAGTTTTAGAACGGAGCAGTACTTC.

The V call is TRBV5-6, the J call TRBJ1-3, with 8 bases aligning to TRBD1. This CDR3 has 16 residues. V lost 2 bases, J lost 3 bases, and 7 bases stayed unmatched. Germline V gives CDR1 SGHDT, CDR2 YYEEEE. The CDR3 spells CASSFPGGRIGNTIYF. CDR3 nucleotides: TGTGCCAGCAGCTTCCCAGGGGGCCGGATTGGAAACACCATATATTTT.